A single sample is the source of the 31 T cell receptor beta chains below, sequenced in a study of metastatic and nonmetastatic thyroid tumors. TCRdb re-analyzed the PCR reads using MiXCR. The data contain around 26,000 clones, 3.7% of them singletons. Treatment of any kind had been given to no patient before thyroid surgery. Specimen: blood. The receptors were sampled from a male donor with papillary thyroid cancer or a benign thyroid nodule (not recorded which). Some clones in this sample may be carry-over from other donors' samples.

This clone was found many times. This chain's CDR3 is CATSRAPGYEQYF. The CDR3 coding sequence is TGTGCCACCAGCAGAGCCCCGGGCTACGAGCAGTACTTC. The V gene is TRBV15, the J gene TRBJ2-7; D uncertain. The CDR3 is 13 amino acids. V gave up 1 base and J gave up 3 bases, with 7 bases separating them. Germline V CDR1 and CDR2: LNHNV, YYDKDF (reference sequence).

Judged by abundance, this clone is medium-sized. V is TRBV6-1 and J is TRBJ2-2; D is tentatively TRBD1 or TRBD2 (6 bases each). Per the germline V gene, CDR1 is MNHNS and CDR2 is SASEGT. The ends were cut back, 5 bases at V and 6 bases at J, with 16 bases in the middle. This CDR3 spans 15 amino acids. DNA of the CDR3: TGTGCCAGCAGTCCTACCGGGGGCGGCGCCGGGGAGCTGTTTTTT. This codes for CASSPTGGGAGELFF.

This clone was recorded a few times. The chain joins TRBV28 to TRBJ2-5, with 10 positions matching TRBD1. J lost 5 bases, V lost 7 bases, and 13 bases had no gene match. Germline V gene lookup returns CDR1 MDHEN and CDR2 SYDVKM. The CDR3 contains 16 residues. In DNA form, the CDR3 reads TGTGCCAGCATCCATGGGACAGGGGACGCATCTGAGACCCAGTACTTC. Amino acids: CASIHGTGDASETQYF.

A remark on this clone: One end of the junction is discordant with germline, which a read error may explain. The J gene is TRBJ2-2, the V gene TRBV28; no firm D call. The germline V gene has CDR1 MDHEN and CDR2 SYDVKM. The CDR3 length is 16 residues. CDR3 sequence reads: CASSFNPAGNTVELFF. DNA of the CDR3: TGTGCCAGCAGTTTTAATCCCGCAGGCAACACCGTGGAGTTGTTTTTT.

This clone was seen more than once but under ten times. The chain employs TRBV12-3 or TRBV12-4 and TRBJ2-1, with TRBD1 identical over 9 bases. V gave up 5 bases and J gave up 16 bases; unmatched junction bases: 6. This CDR3 has 11 amino acids. The DNA of the CDR3 is TGTGCCAGCAGTGAGGGACAGGGTAAATTCTTC. Protein: CASSEGQGKFF.

In this sample, this clone is medium-sized (0.01 to 0.1%). The chain employs TRBV6-2 or TRBV6-3 and TRBJ2-1; 8 positions agree with TRBD2. The germline V gene encodes CDR1 MNHEY and CDR2 SVGEGT. The CDR3 is 16 residues long. J lost 8 bases, V lost 6 bases, and 15 bases had no gene match. The CDR3 DNA is TGTGCCAGCAGCGGGGCTTTAGCGGGAAAGATTCATGAGCAGTTCTTC. It codes for CASSGALAGKIHEQFF.

The table lists this clone with many counts. A much larger clone differs by one base, so this may be a read error. This specimen includes other DNA sequences encoding the same CDR3. V usage is TRBV15 and J usage is TRBJ1-3, with unresolved D. The CDR3 runs to 12 residues. V was trimmed by 3 bases and J by 4 bases, leaving 4 bases between them. The germline CDR1 and CDR2 sequences are LNHNV and YYDKDF (reference sequence). This CDR3 reads CATSSFGNTIYF. CDR3 coding DNA: TGTGCCACCAGCAGCTTCGGAAACACCATATATTTT.

The chain recombines TRBV6-4 with TRBJ2-1; 9 bases map to TRBD2. The V gene's germline CDR1 is MRHNA and CDR2 SNTAGT. Trimming removed 7 bases from V and 16 bases from J; junction bases left unmatched: 14. The CDR3 is made up of 13 amino acids. In nucleotides, the CDR3 is TGTGCCAGCATTGTGGCGGGAGGGGATGCGCAATTCTTC. Protein sequence: CASIVAGGDAQFF.

CDR3 sequence: CASSPNRDSRYEQYF. Written as DNA, the CDR3 is TGTGCCAGCAGTCCAAATAGGGACAGCAGATACGAGCAGTACTTC. This rearrangement joins TRBV28 to TRBJ2-7; TRBD1 aligns across 7 bases. V shed 5 bases and J 4 bases; nucleotides not matched to a gene: 11. The CDR3 covers 15 residues. Germline CDR1 is MDHEN and CDR2 is SYDVKM.

The chain combines TRBV3-2 with TRBJ1-4. TRBV3-2 is given as a pseudogene. The CDR3 consists of 17 residues. The CDR3 coding sequence is TGTGCCAGCAGCCAAGATCATTGGACATCAACTAATGAAAAACTGTTTTTT. It translates to CASSQDHWTSTNEKLFF.

This clone was seen ten or more times. The V call is TRBV7-8, the J call TRBJ2-1, with 10 positions matching TRBD2. The J segment lost 3 bases and the V segment lost 5 bases, leaving 10 bases of the junction unmatched. CDR3 length equals 17 residues. CDR1 is SGHVS, CDR2 FQNEAQ, per germline. CDR3 coding DNA: TGTGCCAGCAGCCCCGGAGGTAGCGGGAGGTACTACAATGAGCAGTTCTTC. Protein sequence: CASSPGGSGRYYNEQFF. Supplemented by reference TRBV7-8 and TRBJ2-1, the full variable domain reads GAGVSQSPRYKVAKRGQDVALRCDPISGHVSLFWYQQALGQGPEFLTYFQNEAQLDKSGLPSDRFFAERPEGSVSTLKIQRTQQEDSAVYLCASSPGGSGRYYNEQFFGPGTRLTVL.

Comment on this clone: At one end, the junction sequence differs from germline, possibly due to a read error. V and J are TRBV28 and TRBJ2-7, with 7 positions matching TRBD1. The CDR3 runs 16 residues. The germline CDR1 and CDR2 sequences are MDHEN and SYDVKM. DNA of the CDR3: TGTGTCAGCAGACCTATACGACAGGGCCTAACCCACGAGCAGTACTTC. Translated: CVSRPIRQGLTHEQYF.

The sample holds a few counts of this clone. CDR3: CASSFLEPNTEAFF. The CDR3 nucleotides read TGCGCCAGCAGCTTCCTGGAACCGAACACTGAAGCTTTCTTT. The chain couples TRBV5-1 to TRBJ1-1, with unresolved D. This CDR3 has 14 amino acids. The germline V and J ends were trimmed by 2 bases and 1 base, with 9 bases remaining between them. Germline V gives CDR1 SGHRS, CDR2 YFSETQ.

Concerning this clone: Compared with germline, one end of the junction differs, possibly owing to a read error. The chain couples TRBV5-1 to TRBJ1-5; 7 positions match TRBD1. The CDR3 runs to 15 residues. Germline loops: CDR1 SGHRS, CDR2 YFSETQ. The DNA for the CDR3 is TGCGACAGCAGCCTGGAGGGGGCGGTTTGGGAGCCCCAGCATTTT. The encoded protein is CDSSLEGAVWEPQHF.

The CDR3 reads CASSKTYNEQFF. In DNA, the CDR3 is TGTGCCAGCAGTAAAACTTACAATGAGCAGTTCTTC. The gene calls are TRBV12-3 or TRBV12-4 and TRBJ2-1; D is ambiguous. The ends were cut back, 5 bases at V and 4 bases at J, with 6 bases in the middle. CDR3 length: 12 residues.

This chain joins TRBV6-2 or TRBV6-3 and TRBJ2-1; 7 nucleotides match TRBD2. Trimming at V came to 6 bases and at J to 7 bases, leaving 9 bases not matched to a gene. The germline V gene encodes CDR1 MNHEY and CDR2 SVGEGT. The CDR3 consists of 14 residues. CDR3 protein: CASSPAGTTNEQFF. CDR3 nucleotide sequence: TGTGCCAGCAGCCCCGCCGGGACTACAAATGAGCAGTTCTTC.

A few counts support this clone. The chain has TRBV11-3 and TRBJ2-3; 10 bases align to TRBD1. There are 15 residues in the CDR3. The ends lost 5 bases at V and 2 bases at J; junction bases unmatched: 4. Germline V lookup: CDR1 SGHNT, CDR2 YENEEA. CDR3 coding DNA: TGTGCCAGCAGCCCTAGACAGGGGGCCACAGATACGCAGTATTTT. As protein: CASSPRQGATDTQYF.

This chain joins TRBV6-1 and TRBJ2-1, with TRBD2 matching 7 bases. The CDR3 sequence is 15 residues long. Trimming cost V 6 bases and J 8 bases; bases outside gene matches: 13. CDR1 and CDR2 (germline): MNHNS, SASEGT. The CDR3 coding sequence is TGTGCCAGCAGCACCGAGCGGGACCGTGGGTATGAGCAGTTCTTC. Translating it yields CASSTERDRGYEQFF.

This clone was picked up a small number of times. The chain employs TRBV28 and TRBJ2-1; 11 positions match TRBD2. Unmatched junction bases numbered 13, after V lost 9 bases and J lost 9 bases. Germline V gene sequence: CDR1 MDHEN, CDR2 SYDVKM. The CDR3 runs to 15 residues. The CDR3 DNA follows: TGTGCCAGTCTCGGACTAGCGGGTAGATTAGGTGAGCAGTTCTTC. Protein product: CASLGLAGRLGEQFF. The variable domain in full, with the rest retrieved from reference TRBV28 and TRBJ2-1, is DVKVTQSSRYLVKRTGEKVFLECVQDMDHENMFWYRQDPGLGLRLIYFSYDVKMKEKGDIPEGYSVSREKKERFSLILESASTNQTSMYLCASLGLAGRLGEQFFGPGTRLTVL.

This clone turned up a few times. Within the sample, other DNA sequences also encode this same CDR3. The rearrangement links TRBV12-3 or TRBV12-4 to TRBJ1-4, with D perhaps matching TRBD1 (5 bases). This CDR3 is built from 16 residues. Trimming shortened V by 6 bases and J by 8 bases, and 22 bases separated the two germline ends. The DNA for the CDR3 is TGTGCCAGCAGCTCAGGTCCGGGACGTGGGGACGAAAAACTGTTTTTT. It is translated as CASSSGPGRGDEKLFF.

In its sample, this clone was seen many times. The chain links TRBV6-2 or TRBV6-3 to TRBJ2-5; a weak D match, TRBD2 (6 bases). The CDR3 has 15 amino acids. Germline CDR1 and CDR2: MNHEY and SVGEGT. Trimming took 0 bases from V and 1 from J, leaving 9 bases between them. The CDR3 protein is CASSYSSGGQETQYF. CDR3 nucleotide sequence: TGTGCCAGCAGTTACTCTAGCGGAGGCCAAGAGACCCAGTACTTC.

This clone appeared a few times. The rearrangement links TRBV6-2 or TRBV6-3 to TRBJ2-2; D may be TRBD1 or TRBD2 (7 bases each). The CDR3 loop spans 15 amino acids. Looked up from germline, CDR1 is MNHEY and CDR2 is SVGEGT. V lost 5 bases and J lost 3, with 13 bases in between. The CDR3: CASSVRGRDTGELFF. The DNA of the CDR3 is TGTGCCAGCAGTGTCAGGGGGAGGGACACCGGGGAGCTGTTTTTT.

This clone was recorded many times. The chain couples TRBV9 to TRBJ2-3, with 7 bases aligning to TRBD1. The junction had 4 bases not matched to a gene; V was cut back by 4 bases and J by 2 bases. Germline V gene lookup returns CDR1 SGDLS and CDR2 YYNGEE. CDR3 length: 14 residues. The CDR3 region has the DNA TGTGCCAGCAGCCCAACAGGGGCCACAGATACGCAGTATTTT. Protein product: CASSPTGATDTQYF. Drawing the rest from reference TRBV9 and TRBJ2-3, the complete variable domain is DSGVTQTPKHLITATGQRVTLRCSPRSGDLSVYWYQQSLDQGLQFLIQYYNGEERAKGNILERFSAQQFPDLHSELNLSSLELGDSALYFCASSPTGATDTQYFGPGTRLTVL.

This rearrangement joins TRBV27 to TRBJ1-2, with D unclear. The CDR3 has 13 amino acids. In germline, CDR1 is MNHEY, CDR2 SMNVEV (reference sequence). V dropped 2 bases and J dropped 8 bases, with 12 bases sitting between them. CDR3: CASSLKGSRGYTF. The DNA of the CDR3 is TGTGCCAGCAGTTTAAAGGGCAGTAGGGGCTACACCTTC.

In this sample, this clone turned up a few times. Here the CDR3 DNA reads TGTGCCAGCACTAGAGGGACAGGGAATGATGAGCAGTTCTTC. This encodes CASTRGTGNDEQFF. The rearrangement joins TRBV25-1 to TRBJ2-1; 9 nucleotides match TRBD1. Looked up from germline, CDR1 is MGHDK and CDR2 is SYGVNS. Losses at the gene ends were 7 bases for V and 8 bases for J; bases not matched to a gene: 9. The CDR3 length is 14 residues.

This clone appeared many times. The CDR3, as DNA: TGTGCCAGCAGCCGACAGATCGAGAATCAGCCCCAGCATTTT. It codes for CASSRQIENQPQHF. V and J are TRBV6-2 or TRBV6-3 and TRBJ1-5, with D perhaps matching TRBD1 (5 bases). This CDR3 comprises 14 residues. Germline V gives CDR1 MNHEY, CDR2 SVGEGT. Trimming left V 6 bases short and J 4 bases short, with 13 bases between.

This clone came up a few times. V and J are TRBV20-1 and TRBJ1-4; D not certain. Trimming stripped 5 bases from V and 4 bases from J, with 11 bases between. Per germline, CDR1 DFQATT and CDR2 SNEGSKA (reference sequence). The CDR3 spans 13 residues. CDR3 DNA: TGCAGTGCTCTCGGTAGATTTAATGAAAAACTGTTTTTT. Translation gives CSALGRFNEKLFF.

In its sample, this clone ranks as medium-sized. This sequence joins TRBV6-1 and TRBJ1-1; no definite D call. The CDR3 totals 10 residues. V lost 10 bases and J 3 bases, leaving 6 bases between the germline ends. The V gene's germline CDR1 is MNHNS and CDR2 SASEGT. The CDR3 coding sequence is TGTGCCACCTGGGACACTGAAGCTTTCTTT. Translating it yields CATWDTEAFF.

In this sample, this clone is medium-sized (0.01 to 0.1%). This chain uses TRBV6-2 or TRBV6-3 with TRBJ2-1; D is undetermined. The germline gives CDR1 MNHEY, CDR2 SVGEGT. V was trimmed by 5 bases and J by 4 bases, leaving 12 bases between them. The CDR3 runs 14 residues. CDR3 loop: CASSNQQEYNEQFF. The DNA for the CDR3 is TGTGCCAGCAGTAACCAGCAGGAGTACAATGAGCAGTTCTTC.

This clone was observed at least ten times. Since a much larger clone is just one base distant, this may be a read error. The CDR3 ends on some other residue instead of the conserved phenylalanine or tryptophan, so this is likely a read error. V is TRBV19 and J is TRBJ2-1; tentatively, D is TRBD2 (6 bases). The V end lost 4 bases, the J end lost 6 bases, and 19 bases lay between the germline ends. Germline values: CDR1 LNHDA, CDR2 SQIVND (reference sequence). This CDR3 has 16 amino acids. CDR3 protein: CASSKGVGLRVNEQFL. The CDR3 region has the DNA TGTGCCAGTAGTAAGGGCGTGGGACTTAGGGTCAATGAGCAGTTCCTC.

This clone showed up many times. The V call is TRBV6-5, the J call TRBJ2-1; 9 positions agree with TRBD2. CDR3 size: 17 residues. CDR1 is MNHEY, CDR2 SVGAGI, per germline. The junction had 6 bases not matched to a gene; V was cut back by 0 bases and J by 3 bases. The CDR3 region has the DNA TGTGCCAGCAGTTACTCCCCCCTAGCGGGAATCTACAATGAGCAGTTCTTC. It yields the protein CASSYSPLAGIYNEQFF.